The rows below give T cell receptor beta chains drawn from one sample of a study of T cells of healthy individuals. TCRdb ran MiXCR on the 5' RACE reads and lists one entry per CDR3 protein. The sample lists approximately 100,000 distinct CDR3 sequences; 17% were seen once. These receptors all stem from a human donor in good health. The CDR3 runs from the conserved cysteine through the conserved F or W. A D gene is named only where the DNA matches it firmly. Clone size, where shown, is once, few, many, or a class for clones that have expanded.

TRBV9	.	.	14	TRBJ2-3	TGTGCCAGCAGCGTAGGAGCTAGAACAGATACGCAGTATTTT	CASSVGARTDTQYF
TRBV12-3/TRBV12-4	.	.	16	TRBJ1-3	TGTGCCAGCACCCTCAGGAGAGGGATCTCCGGAAACACCATATATTTT	CASTLRRGISGNTIYF
TRBV18	TRBD2	few	15	TRBJ2-5	TGTGCCAGCTCACCACCGGGACTAGCTAAAGAGACCCAGTACTTC	CASSPPGLAKETQYF
TRBV20-1	TRBD1	few	12	TRBJ1-1	TGCAGTGCTAGCGCAGGGGGGACTGAAGCTTTCTTT	CSASAGGTEAFF
TRBV24-1	TRBD1	.	16	TRBJ2-1	TGTGCCACCAGTGATCGTCGACAGGGGAGTATTGGTGAGCAGTTCTTC	CATSDRRQGSIGEQFF
TRBV5-1	.	few	15	TRBJ2-7	TGCGCCAGCAGCTTGGTGTCGGGGGGCATCTACGAGCAGTACTTC	CASSLVSGGIYEQYF
TRBV5-1	.	.	11	TRBJ1-1	TGCGCCAGCAGCTTGGGAGGTGAAGCTTTCTTT	CASSLGGEAFF
TRBV6-1	.	few	13	TRBJ1-2	TGTGCCAGCATTAAACCGGACAGATACGGCTACACCTTC	CASIKPDRYGYTF
TRBV7-2	.	many	18	TRBJ1-6	TGTGCCAGCAGGGGGGGAGGTGGGGCTAGCTCCTATAATTCACCCCTCCACTTT	CASRGGGGASSYNSPLHF
TRBV10-3	.	many	14	TRBJ1-5	TGTGCCATCAGTGAGGAGGGACGAGATCAGCCCCAGCATTTT	CAISEEGRDQPQHF
TRBV27	TRBD1	.	16	TRBJ1-4	TGTGCCAGCAGGCCCTCCTGGGGGACAGGGGTGGAAAAACTGTTTTTT	CASRPSWGTGVEKLFF
TRBV7-2	.	few	14	TRBJ2-7	TGTGCCAGCAGCGCAGACAGGAACCGCTACGAGCAGTACTTC	CASSADRNRYEQYF
TRBV9	.	few	17	TRBJ1-5	TGTGCCAGCAGCGTAGGCCCCAGCTTCAACTGGAATCAGCCCCAGCATTTT	CASSVGPSFNWNQPQHF
TRBV15	.	.	12	TRBJ1-4	TGTGCCACCAGAGGTTACAATGAAAAACTGTTTTTT	CATRGYNEKLFF
TRBV28	TRBD1	many	16	TRBJ1-5	TGTGCCAGCAGTACCTCACAGGGGATTTCCAATCAGCCCCAGCATTTT	CASSTSQGISNQPQHF
TRBV4-3	.	.	19	TRBJ2-1	TGCGCCAGCAGCCAAGATCCAGCCGCCTCTTTTGGCTCCTACAATGAGCAGTTCTTC	CASSQDPAASFGSYNEQFF
TRBV7-2	TRBD2	.	16	TRBJ2-7	TGTGCCAGCAGCCTCGGACTAGCGGGGAGGTCCTACGAGCAGTACTTC	CASSLGLAGRSYEQYF
TRBV5-6	.	few	12	TRBJ2-1	TGTGCCAGCAGCTTGGGGACCTCTGAGCAGTTCTTC	CASSLGTSEQFF
TRBV11-2	TRBD2	.	18	TRBJ2-3	TGTGCCAGCAGCTTCGCCCAGGGACTAGCGGGAGGTCCAGATACGCAGTATTTT	CASSFAQGLAGGPDTQYF
TRBV7-9	.	.	9	TRBJ2-5	TGTGCCATAAAAGAGACCCAGTACTTC	CAIKETQYF